This TCR beta chain was observed in a study of cytomegalovirus exposure and HLA in healthy donors. General study points: In vitro checks showed that three CMV-associated chains really do target CMV antigens.

This CDR3 region has 13 residues. The germline CDR1 and CDR2 sequences are SGHRS and YFSETQ. V lost 3 bases to trimming and J lost 7 bases; unmatched junction nucleotides: 4. Turning to this clone: No antigen is known for it.

Clones were read by immunoSEQ multiplex PCR, and TCRdb kept only the in-frame ones, dropping some. The table has about 120,000 clones, roughly 90% seen once. The receptor was derived from a woman aged 18-29 years in good health and CMV-seropositive. The chain uses TRBV5-1 and TRBJ1-2, with 9 positions matching TRBD1. Sample: PBMCs. CDR3 protein: CASSSRTGVGYTF. Here the CDR3 DNA reads TGCGCCAGCAGCTCGCGGACAGGGGTTGGCTACACCTTC.